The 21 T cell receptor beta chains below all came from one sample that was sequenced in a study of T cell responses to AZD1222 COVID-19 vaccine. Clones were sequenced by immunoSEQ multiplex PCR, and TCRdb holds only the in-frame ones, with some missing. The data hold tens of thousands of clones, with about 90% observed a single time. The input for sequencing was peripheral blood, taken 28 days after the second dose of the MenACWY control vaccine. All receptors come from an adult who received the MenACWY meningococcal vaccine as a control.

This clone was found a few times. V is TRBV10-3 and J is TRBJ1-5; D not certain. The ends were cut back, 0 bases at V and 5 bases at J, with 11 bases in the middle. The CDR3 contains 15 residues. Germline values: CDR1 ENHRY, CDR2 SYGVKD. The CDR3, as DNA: TGTGCCATCAGTGAGTCGTTCAGGACCGATCAGCCCCAGCATTTT. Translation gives CAISESFRTDQPQHF.

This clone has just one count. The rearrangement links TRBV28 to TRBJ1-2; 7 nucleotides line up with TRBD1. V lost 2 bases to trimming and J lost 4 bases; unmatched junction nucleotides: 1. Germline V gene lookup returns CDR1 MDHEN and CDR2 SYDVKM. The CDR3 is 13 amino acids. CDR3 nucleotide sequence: TGTGCCAGCAGTTTAGGGACAGTCTATGGCTACACCTTC. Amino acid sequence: CASSLGTVYGYTF.

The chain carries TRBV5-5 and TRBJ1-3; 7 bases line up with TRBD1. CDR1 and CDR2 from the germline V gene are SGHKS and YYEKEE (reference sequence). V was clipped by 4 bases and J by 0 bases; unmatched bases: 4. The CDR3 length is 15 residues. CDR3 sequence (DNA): TGTGCCAGCAGCCCAGGGGGGGGCTCTGGAAACACCATATATTTT. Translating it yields CASSPGGGSGNTIYF.

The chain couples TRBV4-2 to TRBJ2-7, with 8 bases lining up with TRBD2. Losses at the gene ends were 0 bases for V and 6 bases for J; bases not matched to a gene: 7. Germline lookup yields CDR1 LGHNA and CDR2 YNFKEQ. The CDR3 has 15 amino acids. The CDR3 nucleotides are TGTGCCAGCAGCCAAGATACAGGGCGGGGGGCCGAGCAGTACTTC. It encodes CASSQDTGRGAEQYF.

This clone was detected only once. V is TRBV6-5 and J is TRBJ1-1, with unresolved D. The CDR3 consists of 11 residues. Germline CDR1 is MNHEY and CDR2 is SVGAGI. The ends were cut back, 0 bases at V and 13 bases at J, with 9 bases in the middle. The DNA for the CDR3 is TGTGCCAGCAGTTACTCGAAGGCGGTTTTCTTT. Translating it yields CASSYSKAVFF.

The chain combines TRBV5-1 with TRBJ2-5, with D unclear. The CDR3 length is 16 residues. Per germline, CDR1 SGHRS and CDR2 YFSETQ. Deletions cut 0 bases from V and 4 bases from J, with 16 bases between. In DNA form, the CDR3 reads TGCGCCAGCAGCTTGGCCGATCCAAGGGTCGGAGAGACCCAGTACTTC. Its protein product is CASSLADPRVGETQYF. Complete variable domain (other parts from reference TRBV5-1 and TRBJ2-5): KAGVTQTPRYLIKTRGQQVTLSCSPISGHRSVSWYQQTPGQGLQFLFEYFSETQRNKGNFPGRFSGRQFSNSRSEMNVSTLELGDSALYLCASSLADPRVGETQYFGPGTRLLVL.

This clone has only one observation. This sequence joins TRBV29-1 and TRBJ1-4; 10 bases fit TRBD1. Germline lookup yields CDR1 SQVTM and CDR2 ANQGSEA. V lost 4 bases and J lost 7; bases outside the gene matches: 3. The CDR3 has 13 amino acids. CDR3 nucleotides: TGCAGCGTTGGGGGGACAGGGGTTGAAAAACTGTTTTTT. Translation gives CSVGGTGVEKLFF. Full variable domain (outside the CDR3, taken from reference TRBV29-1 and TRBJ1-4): SAVISQKPSRDICQRGTSLTIQCQVDSQVTMMFWYRQQPGQSLTLIATANQGSEATYESGFVIDKFPISRPNLTFSTLTVSNMSPEDSSIYLCSVGGTGVEKLFFGSGTQLSVL.

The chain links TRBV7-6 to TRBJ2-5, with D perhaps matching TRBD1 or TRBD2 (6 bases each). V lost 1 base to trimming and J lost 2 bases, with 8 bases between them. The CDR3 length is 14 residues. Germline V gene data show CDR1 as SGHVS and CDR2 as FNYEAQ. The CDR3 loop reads CASSLEGGQETQYF. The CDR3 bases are TGTGCCAGCAGCTTAGAAGGGGGGCAAGAGACCCAGTACTTC. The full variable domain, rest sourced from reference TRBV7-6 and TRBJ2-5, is GAGVSQSPRYKVTKRGQDVALRCDPISGHVSLYWYRQALGQGPEFLTYFNYEAQQDKSGLPNDRFSAERPEGSISTLTIQRTEQRDSAMYRCASSLEGGQETQYFGPGTRLLVL.

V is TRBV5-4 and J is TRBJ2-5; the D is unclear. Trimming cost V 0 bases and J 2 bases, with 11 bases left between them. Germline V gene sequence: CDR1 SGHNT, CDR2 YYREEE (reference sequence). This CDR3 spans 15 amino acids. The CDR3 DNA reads TGTGCCAGCAGCTTGGTGGAGCGATCGCAAGAGACCCAGTACTTC. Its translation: CASSLVERSQETQYF.

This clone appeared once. CDR3 nucleotides: TGTGCCTGGAGTGTAATCGCCAATTCCTACGAGCAGTACTTC. Its translation is CAWSVIANSYEQYF. The chain couples TRBV30 to TRBJ2-7; no clear D. The CDR3 is made up of 14 amino acids. Trimming removed 0 bases from V and 1 base from J, with 10 bases in between. Germline CDR1 is GTSNPN and CDR2 is SVGIG (reference sequence).

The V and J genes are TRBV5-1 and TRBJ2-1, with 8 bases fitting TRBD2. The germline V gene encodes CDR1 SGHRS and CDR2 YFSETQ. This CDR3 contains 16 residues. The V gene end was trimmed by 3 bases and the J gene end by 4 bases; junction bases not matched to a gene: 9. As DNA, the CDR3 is TGCGCCAGCAGCTCGCCCTCCGGCGGGAGGTACAATGAGCAGTTCTTC. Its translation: CASSSPSGGRYNEQFF.

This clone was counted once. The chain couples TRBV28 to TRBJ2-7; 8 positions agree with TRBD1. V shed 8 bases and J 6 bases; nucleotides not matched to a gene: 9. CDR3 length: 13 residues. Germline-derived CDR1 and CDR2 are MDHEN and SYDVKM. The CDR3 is CASSGGLGREQYF. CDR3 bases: TGTGCCAGCTCAGGGGGCCTGGGGCGCGAGCAGTACTTC.

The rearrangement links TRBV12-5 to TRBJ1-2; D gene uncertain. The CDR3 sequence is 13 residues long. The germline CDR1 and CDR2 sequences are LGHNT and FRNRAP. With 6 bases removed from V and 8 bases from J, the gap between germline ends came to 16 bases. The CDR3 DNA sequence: TGTGCTAGTGGGATGGATCTCCTCCGCGGCTACACCTTC. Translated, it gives CASGMDLLRGYTF. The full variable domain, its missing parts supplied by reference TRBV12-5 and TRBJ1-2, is DARVTQTPRHKVTEMGQEVTMRCQPILGHNTVFWYRQTMMQGLELLAYFRNRAPLDDSGMPKDRFSAEMPDATLATLKIQPSEPRDSAVYFCASGMDLLRGYTFGSGTRLTVV.

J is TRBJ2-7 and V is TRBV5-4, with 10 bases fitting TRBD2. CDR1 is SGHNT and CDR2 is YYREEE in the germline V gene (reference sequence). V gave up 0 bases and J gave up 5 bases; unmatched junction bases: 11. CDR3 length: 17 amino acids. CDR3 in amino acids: CASSLDPSGGLIDEQYF. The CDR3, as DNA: TGTGCCAGCAGCTTGGACCCTAGCGGGGGCTTAATCGACGAGCAGTACTTC.

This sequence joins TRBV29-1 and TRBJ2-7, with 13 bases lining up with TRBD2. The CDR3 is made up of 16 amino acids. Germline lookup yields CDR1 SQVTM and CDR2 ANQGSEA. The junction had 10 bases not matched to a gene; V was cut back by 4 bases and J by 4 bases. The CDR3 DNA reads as TGCAGCGTTGTTCCGGGACTAGCGGGGCTCGGTTACGAGCAGTACTTC. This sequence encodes CSVVPGLAGLGYEQYF.

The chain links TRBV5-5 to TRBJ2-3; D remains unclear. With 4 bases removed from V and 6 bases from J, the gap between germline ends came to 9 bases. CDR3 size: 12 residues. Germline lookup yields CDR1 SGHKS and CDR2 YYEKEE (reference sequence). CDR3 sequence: CASSLDGDTQYF. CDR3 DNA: TGTGCCAGCAGCCTCGACGGCGATACGCAGTATTTT.

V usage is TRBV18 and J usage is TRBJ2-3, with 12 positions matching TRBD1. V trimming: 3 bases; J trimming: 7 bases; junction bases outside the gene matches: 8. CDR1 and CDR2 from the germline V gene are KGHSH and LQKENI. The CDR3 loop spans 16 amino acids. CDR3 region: CASSPPGTGGANTQYF. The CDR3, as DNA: TGTGCCAGCTCACCTCCCGGGACAGGGGGCGCGAATACGCAGTATTTT.

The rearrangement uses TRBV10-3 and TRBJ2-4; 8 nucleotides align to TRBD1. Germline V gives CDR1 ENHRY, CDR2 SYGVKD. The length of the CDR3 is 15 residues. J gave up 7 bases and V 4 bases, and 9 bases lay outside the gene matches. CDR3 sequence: CAISGYRGNPNIQYF. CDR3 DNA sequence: TGTGCCATCAGTGGATACAGGGGGAACCCTAACATTCAGTACTTC.

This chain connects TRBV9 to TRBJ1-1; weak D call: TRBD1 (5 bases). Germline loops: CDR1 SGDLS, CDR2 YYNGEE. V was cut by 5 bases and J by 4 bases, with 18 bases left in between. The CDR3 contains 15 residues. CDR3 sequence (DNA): TGTGCCAGCAGATCATACGTGGGAAGGGGCACTGAAGCTTTCTTT. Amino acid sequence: CASRSYVGRGTEAFF.

The CDR3 loop reads CASSIGQGGYTF. CDR3 coding DNA: TGTGCCAGCAGTATCGGACAGGGCGGCTACACCTTC. The chain combines TRBV28 with TRBJ1-2; 8 nucleotides line up with TRBD1. The junction had 4 bases not matched to a gene; V was cut back by 5 bases and J by 8 bases. CDR1 MDHEN and CDR2 SYDVKM come from the germline V gene. The CDR3 is 12 amino acids.

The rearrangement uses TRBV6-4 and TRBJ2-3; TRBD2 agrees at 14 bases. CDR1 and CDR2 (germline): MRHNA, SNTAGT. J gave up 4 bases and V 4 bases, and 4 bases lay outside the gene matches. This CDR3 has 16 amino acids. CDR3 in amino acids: CASSAKGLAGADTQYF. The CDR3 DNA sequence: TGTGCCAGCAGTGCCAAGGGACTAGCGGGAGCAGATACGCAGTATTTT.